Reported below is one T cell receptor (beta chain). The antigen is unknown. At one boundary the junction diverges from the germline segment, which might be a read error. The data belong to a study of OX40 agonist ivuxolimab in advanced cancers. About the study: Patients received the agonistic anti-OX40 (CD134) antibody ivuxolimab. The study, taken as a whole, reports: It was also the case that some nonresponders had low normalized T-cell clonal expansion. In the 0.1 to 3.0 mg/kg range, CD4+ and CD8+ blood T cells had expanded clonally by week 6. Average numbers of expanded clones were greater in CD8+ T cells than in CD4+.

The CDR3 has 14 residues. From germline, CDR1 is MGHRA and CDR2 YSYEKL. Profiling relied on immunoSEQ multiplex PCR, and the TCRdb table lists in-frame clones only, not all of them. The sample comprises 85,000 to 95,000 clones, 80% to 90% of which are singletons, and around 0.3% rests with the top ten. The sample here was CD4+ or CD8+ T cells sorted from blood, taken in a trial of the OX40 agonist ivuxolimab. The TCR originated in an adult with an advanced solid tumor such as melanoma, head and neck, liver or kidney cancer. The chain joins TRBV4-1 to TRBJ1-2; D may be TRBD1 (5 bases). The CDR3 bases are TGCGCCAGCAGCCAAGGGGGCGGCAGGGTGAATGAAGCCTTC. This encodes CASSQGGGRVNEAF.